This T cell receptor beta chain appears in the sequencing data of a study of T cells in Graves' hyperthyroidism and ophthalmopathy. Looking at the study overall: Pretreatment peripheral blood was obtained at initial diagnosis.

Ophthalmopathy cases met thresholds of Clinical Activity Score at least 3, NOSPECS grade at least 4 and duration under 3 months. Amplification yielded TCR beta CDR3 regions, with RNA transcripts as the source. Researchers ran a first-round RT-PCR on the TCR CDR3 using the HTBI primer set. MiXCR, run by TCRdb on the multiplex PCR reads, gives a single entry per CDR3 protein. The table shows some 350,000 distinct CDR3 sequences, with 13% to 15% occurring only once. Unmatched junction bases numbered 8, after V lost 1 base and J lost 0 bases. Germline V gene sequence: CDR1 SGHAT, CDR2 FQNNGV. This CDR3 has 17 amino acids. This clonotype was seen many times. Its antigen remains unidentified. Study-level points and caveats: The model anticipated ophthalmopathy a median about 7 months pre-onset. Most thyroid clonotypes with frequency above 0.001 were detected in blood.

V usage is TRBV11-2 and J usage is TRBJ2-7, with 8 positions matching TRBD2. The origin of this receptor is a woman aged 55-70 years with Graves' ophthalmopathy. What was sequenced was blood. The CDR3 here is CASSLVRGGRSSYEQYF. The CDR3 DNA reads as TGTGCCAGCAGCTTAGTTCGAGGCGGGAGGAGCTCCTACGAGCAGTACTTC.